Listed below are T cell receptor beta chains from one sample, sequenced in a study of cytomegalovirus exposure and HLA in healthy donors. Only in-frame clones appear in the TCRdb table, and some are missing; sequencing was by immunoSEQ multiplex PCR. This repertoire shows fewer than 75,000 clones, 65% to 85% found once; its top ten account for around 12%. Sequencing was done on a sample of PBMCs. These receptors all stem from a man aged 65-85 years in good health and CMV-seronegative. CDR3s include the opening cysteine and the closing phenylalanine or tryptophan.

>TRBV6-5|TRBJ1-2
CASSYSRGLGGYTF
>TRBV29-1|TRBJ1-1
CSAPIRGRGAFF
>TRBV5-1|TRBJ2-7
CASSLAPGQGKGYEQYF
>TRBV7-2|TRBJ2-3
CASSQNGQGQDTQYF
>TRBV20-1|TRBJ2-5
CSAEGAETQYF
>TRBV6-1|TRBJ2-2
CASSETGTSGHTGELFF
>TRBV19|TRBJ1-2
CASSINQGLAYGYTF
>TRBV14|TRBJ1-4
CASSQGHHFPTGSNEKLFF
>TRBV30|TRBJ2-3
CAWKEGGVTDTQYF
>TRBV11-2|TRBJ1-5
CASSLFSSNQPQHF
>TRBV5-1|TRBJ2-7
CASRSGTSDSYEQYF
>TRBV5-1|TRBJ2-3
CASSNGRVSTDTQYF
>TRBV6-5|TRBJ1-1
CASSPTGTSSTEAFF
>TRBV6-5|TRBJ1-4
CASSYSPGQDQKLFF
>TRBV28|TRBJ2-7
CASSPHGTGFTYEQYF
>TRBV6-5|TRBJ2-1
CASSYRGNEQFF
>TRBV18|TRBJ2-1
CASSSERGSSYNEQFF
>TRBV19|TRBJ1-1
CASSTGLSTEAFF
>TRBV5-8|TRBJ1-1
CASSAWGGSSNTEAFF
>TRBV28|TRBJ1-5
CASTVTGGSSSQHF
>TRBV7-2|TRBJ1-2
CASTNGGRFYGYTF
>TRBV2|TRBJ1-1
CASSEQGSMNTEAFF
>TRBV7-2|TRBJ2-7
CASSFDGGTGGRFSYEQYF
>TRBV27|TRBJ2-2
CASSSPRGGTGNTGELFF
>TRBV7-9|TRBJ2-4
CASSLNPGIAKNIQYF
>TRBV5-1|TRBJ2-7
CASSLGAGVGYEQYF